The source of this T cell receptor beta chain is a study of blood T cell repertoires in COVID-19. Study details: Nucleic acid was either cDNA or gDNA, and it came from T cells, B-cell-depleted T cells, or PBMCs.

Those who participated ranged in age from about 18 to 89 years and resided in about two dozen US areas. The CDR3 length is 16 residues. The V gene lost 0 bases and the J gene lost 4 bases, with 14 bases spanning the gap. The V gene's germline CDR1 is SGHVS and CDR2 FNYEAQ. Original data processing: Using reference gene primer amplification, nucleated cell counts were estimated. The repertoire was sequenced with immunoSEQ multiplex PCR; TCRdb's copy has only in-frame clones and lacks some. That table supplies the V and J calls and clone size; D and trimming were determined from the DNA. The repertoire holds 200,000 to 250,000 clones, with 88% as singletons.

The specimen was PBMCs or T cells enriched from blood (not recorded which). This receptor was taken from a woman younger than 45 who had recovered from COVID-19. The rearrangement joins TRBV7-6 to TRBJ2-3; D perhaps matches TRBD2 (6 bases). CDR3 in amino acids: CASSLAGGLSADTQYF. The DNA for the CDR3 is TGTGCCAGCAGCTTAGCTGGGGGACTCAGCGCAGATACGCAGTATTTT.